A single TCR beta chain is shown here with its context. The antigen remains undetermined. This entry belongs to a study of T cells expressing NK-cell markers. Study-wide findings and caveats: It was still unclear whether expanded NKG2C+ T cell clones were HCMV specific.

With the 5' RACE reads reprocessed, TCRdb shows one record per CDR3 protein and no DNA. The listing records under 200,000 distinct CDR3 sequences. The CDR3 has 14 residues. This chain joins TRBV12-3 or TRBV12-4 and TRBJ1-6; TCRdb designates TRBD1, a call that cannot be tested without DNA. The TCR sequence derives from a woman between 18 and 70 years old in good health. The sample taken for sequencing was blood T cells: a sorted CD56 or NKG2C T cell subset, CD4+ or CD8+ T cells, or bulk PBMC T cells (not recorded which). The CDR3 loop is CASSPTGKNSPLHF.